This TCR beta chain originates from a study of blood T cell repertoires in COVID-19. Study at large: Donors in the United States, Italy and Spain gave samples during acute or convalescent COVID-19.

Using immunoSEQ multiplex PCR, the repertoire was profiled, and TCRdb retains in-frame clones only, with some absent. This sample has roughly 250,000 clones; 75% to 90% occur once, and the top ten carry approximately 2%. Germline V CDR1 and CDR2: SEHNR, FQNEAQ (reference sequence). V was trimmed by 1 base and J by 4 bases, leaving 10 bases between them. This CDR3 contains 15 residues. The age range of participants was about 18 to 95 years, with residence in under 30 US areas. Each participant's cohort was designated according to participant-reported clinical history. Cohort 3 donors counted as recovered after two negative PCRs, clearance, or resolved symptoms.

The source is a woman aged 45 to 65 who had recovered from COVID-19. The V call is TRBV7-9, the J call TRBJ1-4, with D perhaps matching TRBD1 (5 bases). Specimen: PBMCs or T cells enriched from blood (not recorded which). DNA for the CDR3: TGTGCCAGCAGCTTAGATGGGGGGGATAATGAAAAACTGTTTTTT. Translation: CASSLDGGDNEKLFF.